This T cell receptor (beta chain) stems from a study of blood T cell repertoires in COVID-19. Across the study: The analysed material was cDNA or gDNA that came from T cells, B-cell-depleted T cells, or PBMCs.

V lost 5 bases, J lost 4 bases, and 16 bases stayed unmatched. This CDR3 is built from 18 residues. CDR1 and CDR2 (germline): MGHRA, YSYEKL. Original processing methods: Cell counts per sample came from amplifying reference gene primers. This table comes from immunoSEQ multiplex PCR, and its TCRdb copy is limited to in-frame clones, with some not included. The DNA was the basis for D and trimming; V, J and clone size are from that table. The data show fewer than 350,000 clones, with roughly 89% seen just once and around 1.7% held by the top ten. The J gene is TRBJ2-3, the V gene TRBV4-1; 9 nucleotides agree with TRBD2. The receptor comes from a woman in her late teens or twenties with acute COVID-19. Sequenced sample: PBMCs or T cells enriched from blood (not recorded which). The CDR3 DNA reads TGCGCCAGCAGCGCCCGCCCAATAGCGGGAGAGGCTGCAGATACGCAGTATTTT. This sequence encodes CASSARPIAGEAADTQYF.